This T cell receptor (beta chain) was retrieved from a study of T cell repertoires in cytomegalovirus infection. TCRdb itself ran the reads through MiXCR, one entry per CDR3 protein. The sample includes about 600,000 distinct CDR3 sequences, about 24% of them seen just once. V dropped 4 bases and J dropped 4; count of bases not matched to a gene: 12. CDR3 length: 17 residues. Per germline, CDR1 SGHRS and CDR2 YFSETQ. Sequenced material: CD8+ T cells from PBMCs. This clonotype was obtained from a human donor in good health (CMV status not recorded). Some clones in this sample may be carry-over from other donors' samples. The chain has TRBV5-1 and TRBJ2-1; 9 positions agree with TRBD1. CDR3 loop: CASSPFSDRGPYNEQFF. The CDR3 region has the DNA TGCGCCAGCAGCCCCTTTTCGGACAGGGGACCTTACAATGAGCAGTTCTTC.